Listed here are 3 T cell receptor beta chains from one sample, sequenced in a study of blood T cell repertoires in COVID-19. The table came from immunoSEQ multiplex PCR; TCRdb's copy has only in-frame clones and leaves some out. The sample has about 410,000 clones, roughly 91% seen once. Sequencing was done on a sample of PBMCs or T cells enriched from blood (not recorded which). These receptors originate from a woman between 25 and 40 years old who had recovered from COVID-19.

This chain uses TRBV7-2 with TRBJ2-1; tentative D call: TRBD1 (6 bases). This CDR3 is 18 amino acids long. Per germline, CDR1 SGHTA and CDR2 FQGNSA. V lost 2 bases, J lost 0 bases, and 17 bases lay in between. The CDR3 DNA follows: TGTGCCAGCAGCTTAAGGGGGACCGGGTCACTCTCCTACAATGAGCAGTTCTTC. Its translation: CASSLRGTGSLSYNEQFF.

The chain recombines TRBV5-4 with TRBJ2-3; 11 nucleotides agree with TRBD2. The germline CDR1 and CDR2 sequences are SGHNT and YYREEE (reference sequence). The CDR3 length is 16 residues. V shed 4 bases, J shed 8 bases, and the junction held 12 bases outside the gene matches. In DNA, the CDR3 is TGTGCCAGCAGCGAAACCATAGCGGGAGGGCCTATTACGCAGTATTTT. It translates to CASSETIAGGPITQYF.

The V and J genes are TRBV12-5 and TRBJ1-1, with 9 bases matching TRBD1. Unmatched junction bases numbered 4, after V lost 5 bases and J lost 0 bases. The CDR3 is 15 amino acids. Per germline, CDR1 LGHNT and CDR2 FRNRAP. The chain's CDR3 is CASGPGQGMNTEAFF. CDR3 coding DNA: TGTGCTAGTGGTCCGGGACAGGGTATGAACACTGAAGCTTTCTTT.